One sample yielded the 10 T cell receptor beta chains listed below, sequenced in a study of T cell responses to AZD1222 COVID-19 vaccine. Generated by immunoSEQ multiplex PCR, the TCRdb table keeps only in-frame clones and is missing some. The table lists 35,000 to 50,000 clones, around four fifths of them singletons. The material sequenced was peripheral blood, taken 28 days after the second dose of the MenACWY control vaccine. These receptors were obtained from an adult who received the MenACWY meningococcal vaccine as a control.

The gene calls are TRBV2 and TRBJ1-1; 8 positions agree with TRBD1. The ends lost 7 bases at V and 6 bases at J; junction bases unmatched: 10. Germline CDR1 and CDR2: SNHLY and FYNNEI. The CDR3 has 14 residues. The CDR3: CASIDRGGMAEAFF. CDR3 sequence (DNA): TGTGCCAGCATCGACAGGGGCGGAATGGCTGAAGCTTTCTTT. Combining the CDR3 with reference TRBV2 and TRBJ1-1 gives the whole variable domain EPEVTQTPSHQVTQMGQEVILRCVPISNHLYFYWYRQILGQKVEFLVSFYNNEISEKSEIFDDQFSVERPDGSNFTLKIRSTKLEDSAMYFCASIDRGGMAEAFFGQGTRLTVV.

The rearrangement uses TRBV11-1 and TRBJ1-1, with 11 bases identical to TRBD1. The CDR3 contains 15 residues. Germline values: CDR1 SGHAT, CDR2 FQDESV (reference sequence). With 4 bases clipped from V and 9 bases from J, the junction kept 10 bases outside the gene matches. CDR3 nucleotides: TGTGCCAGCAGCTCTGGACAGGGGGCGCGGGTTAAAGCTTTCTTT. It is translated as CASSSGQGARVKAFF.

V and J are TRBV29-1 and TRBJ1-1, with TRBD1 as a possible D gene (6 bases). The germline V gene encodes CDR1 SQVTM and CDR2 ANQGSEA. V lost 5 bases and J lost 7, with 11 bases in between. The CDR3 spans 11 residues. The CDR3: CSVRTDVEAFF. The CDR3 nucleotides are TGCAGCGTTCGGACAGATGTTGAAGCTTTCTTT.

The rearrangement uses TRBV30 and TRBJ1-5; no firm D call. The V and J ends lost 5 bases and 3 bases respectively, with 14 bases between them. CDR3 length equals 14 residues. Germline values: CDR1 GTSNPN, CDR2 SVGIG (reference sequence). In DNA, the CDR3 is TGTGCCTGGTCTACTGGGTCAAACAATCAGCCCCAGCATTTT. Its translation: CAWSTGSNNQPQHF.

This chain uses TRBV6-6 with TRBJ1-5; D uncertain. This CDR3 is 15 amino acids long. Per germline, CDR1 MNHNY and CDR2 SVGAGI (reference sequence). V dropped 0 bases and J dropped 3 bases, with 9 bases sitting between them. The CDR3 coding sequence is TGTGCCAGCAGTTACTCGATGCAGTACAATCAGCCCCAGCATTTT. Its translation: CASSYSMQYNQPQHF.

This chain links TRBV15 with TRBJ1-4; D gene unclear. CDR3 size: 13 residues. Trimming took 1 base from V and 6 from J, leaving 6 bases between them. In germline, CDR1 is LNHNV, CDR2 YYDKDF (reference sequence). The CDR3 spells CATSRATDEKLFF. The CDR3 bases are TGTGCCACCAGCAGAGCTACAGATGAAAAACTGTTTTTT.

The rearrangement uses TRBV6-5 and TRBJ1-5, with 12 positions matching TRBD1. Per the germline V gene, CDR1 is MNHEY and CDR2 is SVGAGI. V lost 6 bases to trimming and J lost 7 bases; unmatched junction nucleotides: 1. This CDR3 has 13 amino acids. CDR3 sequence: CASRGQGAQPQHF. The CDR3 DNA reads TGTGCCAGCAGGGGACAGGGGGCCCAGCCCCAGCATTTT.

The chain carries TRBV27 and TRBJ1-5, with D tentatively TRBD1 (5 bases). V lost 0 bases and J lost 6, with 15 bases in between. Germline CDR1 is MNHEY and CDR2 is SMNVEV (reference sequence). The CDR3 has 16 residues. CDR3 amino acids: CASSLSGARIVQPQHF. The CDR3, as DNA: TGTGCCAGCAGTTTATCTGGGGCCCGGATTGTTCAGCCCCAGCATTTT.

This chain uses TRBV5-5 with TRBJ2-6, with 11 bases matching TRBD1. Germline V gives CDR1 SGHKS, CDR2 YYEKEE (reference sequence). CDR3 length: 18 residues. Trimming at V came to 5 bases and at J to 0 bases, leaving 7 bases not matched to a gene. The CDR3 nucleotides read TGTGCCAGCAGACCGAGGACAGGGGGCGCCTCTGGGGCCAACGTCCTGACTTTC. The encoded protein is CASRPRTGGASGANVLTF.

The chain has TRBV3-1 (or the pseudogene TRBV3-2) and TRBJ2-2; no clear D. Germline values: CDR1 LGHDT, CDR2 YNNKEL (reference sequence). V lost 0 bases, J lost 0 bases, and 8 bases lay in between. This CDR3 region has 16 residues. For the CDR3, the DNA is TGTGCCAGCAGCCAAGAGTTTTGGGCGAACACCGGGGAGCTGTTTTTT. Translated, it gives CASSQEFWANTGELFF.